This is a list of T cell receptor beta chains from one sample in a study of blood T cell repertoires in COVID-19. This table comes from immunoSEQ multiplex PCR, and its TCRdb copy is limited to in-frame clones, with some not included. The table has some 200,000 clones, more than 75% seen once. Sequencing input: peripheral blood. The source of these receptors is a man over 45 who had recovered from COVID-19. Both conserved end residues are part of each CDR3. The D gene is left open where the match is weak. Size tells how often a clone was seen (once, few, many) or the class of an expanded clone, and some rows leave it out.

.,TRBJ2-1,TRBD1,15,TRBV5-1,TGCGCCAGCAGTGTGACAGGGGGTACATACAATGAGCAGTTCTTC,CASSVTGGTYNEQFF
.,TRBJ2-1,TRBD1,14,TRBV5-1,TGCGCCAGCAGCTTAGGGGACAGTTACAATGAGCAGTTCTTC,CASSLGDSYNEQFF
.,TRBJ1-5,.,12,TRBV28,TGTGCCAGCTCCCTGGAGGATCAGCCCCAGCATTTT,CASSLEDQPQHF
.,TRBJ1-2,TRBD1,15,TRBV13,TGTGCCAGCAGCTTAGGACAGGGGGCCCACCATGGCTACACCTTC,CASSLGQGAHHGYTF
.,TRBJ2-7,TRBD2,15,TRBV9,TGTGCCAGCAGCGGCGGTGGGGGGGACTACTACGAGCAGTACTTC,CASSGGGGDYYEQYF
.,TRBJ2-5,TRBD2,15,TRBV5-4,TGTGCCAGCAGCACGACCGGGACTAGTCTAGAGACCCAGTACTTC,CASSTTGTSLETQYF
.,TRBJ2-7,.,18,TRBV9,TGTGCCAGCAGCGGATGTAAGAACCCACAGGGATTTTCCTACGAGCAGTACTTC,CASSGCKNPQGFSYEQYF
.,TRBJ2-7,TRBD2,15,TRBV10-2,TGCGCCAGCAGTGAGCCGGGACTAGCAGAATACGAGCAGTACTTC,CASSEPGLAEYEQYF
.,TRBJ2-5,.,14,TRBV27,TGTGCCAGCAGTTTCAAGTCTGGCCTAGAGACCCAGTACTTC,CASSFKSGLETQYF
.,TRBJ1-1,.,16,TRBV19,TGTGCCAGTAGTATTAAGGGGCGGAAGGCGGACACTGAAGCTTTCTTT,CASSIKGRKADTEAFF
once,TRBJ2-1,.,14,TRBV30,TGTGCCTGGAGTGTCACGGGAGTATACAATGAGCAGTTCTTC,CAWSVTGVYNEQFF
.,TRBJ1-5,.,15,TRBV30,TGTGCCTGGAGTGTGGGGCAGGGGCCCAATCAGCCCCAGCATTTT,CAWSVGQGPNQPQHF
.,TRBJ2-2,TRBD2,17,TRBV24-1,TGTGCCACCAGTGATTTGCGGGTAGCGGGACCCACCGGGGAGCTGTTTTTT,CATSDLRVAGPTGELFF
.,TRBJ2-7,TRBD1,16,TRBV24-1,TGTGCCACCAGTGACCCCGGACAGGGGAGCTCCTACGAGCAGTACTTC,CATSDPGQGSSYEQYF
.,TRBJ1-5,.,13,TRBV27,TGTGCCAGCAGTGGCTGGGCCGATCAGCCCCAGCATTTT,CASSGWADQPQHF
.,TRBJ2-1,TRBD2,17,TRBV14,TGTGCCAGCAGCCAAGATTGGCGGGGGAGCTCCTACAATGAGCAGTTCTTC,CASSQDWRGSSYNEQFF
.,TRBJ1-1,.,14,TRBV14,TGTGCCAGCAGCCAAGAGCTAACGAACACTGAAGCTTTCTTT,CASSQELTNTEAFF